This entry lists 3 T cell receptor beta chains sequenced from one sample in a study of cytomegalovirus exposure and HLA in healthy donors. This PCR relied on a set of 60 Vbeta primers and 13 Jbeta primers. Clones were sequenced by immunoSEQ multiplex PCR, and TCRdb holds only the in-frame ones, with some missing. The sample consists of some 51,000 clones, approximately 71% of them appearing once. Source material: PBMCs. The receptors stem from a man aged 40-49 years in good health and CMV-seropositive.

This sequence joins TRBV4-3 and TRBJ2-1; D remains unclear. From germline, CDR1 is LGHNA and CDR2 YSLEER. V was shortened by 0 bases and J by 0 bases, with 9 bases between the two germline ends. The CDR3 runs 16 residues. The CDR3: CASSQDLLSSYNEQFF. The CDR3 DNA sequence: TGCGCCAGCAGCCAAGATTTGTTGAGCTCCTACAATGAGCAGTTCTTC.

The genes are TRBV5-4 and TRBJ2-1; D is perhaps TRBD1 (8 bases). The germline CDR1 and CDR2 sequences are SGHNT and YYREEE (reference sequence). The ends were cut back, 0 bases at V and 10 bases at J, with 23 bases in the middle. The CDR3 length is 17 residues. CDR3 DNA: TGTGCCAGCAGCTTGGCCGAGGGCAGGGGGCAGGGGGGGGAGCAGTTCTTC. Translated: CASSLAEGRGQGGEQFF. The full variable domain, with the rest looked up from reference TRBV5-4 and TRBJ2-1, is ETGVTQSPTHLIKTRGQQVTLRCSSQSGHNTVSWYQQALGQGPQFIFQYYREEENGRGNFPPRFSGLQFPNYSSELNVNALELDDSALYLCASSLAEGRGQGGEQFFGPGTRLTVL.

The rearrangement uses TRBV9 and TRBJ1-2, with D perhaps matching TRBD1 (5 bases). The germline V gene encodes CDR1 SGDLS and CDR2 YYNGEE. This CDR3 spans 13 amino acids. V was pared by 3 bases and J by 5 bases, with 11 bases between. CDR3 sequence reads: CASSGGSFYGYTF. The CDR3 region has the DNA TGTGCCAGCAGCGGGGGCTCGTTTTATGGCTACACCTTC. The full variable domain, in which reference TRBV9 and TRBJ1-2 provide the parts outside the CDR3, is DSGVTQTPKHLITATGQRVTLRCSPRSGDLSVYWYQQSLDQGLQFLIQYYNGEERAKGNILERFSAQQFPDLHSELNLSSLELGDSALYFCASSGGSFYGYTFGSGTRLTVV.